Below, one T cell receptor beta chain is given with its context. Positive CCR7 selection of CD45RO-negative cells yielded the naive CD8 cells, and terminally differentiated effector memory CD45RA+ cells were excluded. The sample originates from a study of shared clonotypes between healthy human individuals. The deep-level immunoSEQ assay was used. Clones were read by immunoSEQ multiplex PCR, and TCRdb kept only the in-frame ones, dropping some. Of about 2 million clones listed, roughly 94% are singletons. Deletions cut 4 bases from V and 4 bases from J, with 17 bases between. Germline CDR1 is KGHSH and CDR2 is LQKENI. The CDR3 is 16 residues long.

Material for sequencing was naive CD8+ T cells sorted from blood. The chain links TRBV18 to TRBJ2-1, with D tentatively TRBD2 (5 bases). The sequence was collected from a man aged 18 to 29 in good health. CDR3 in amino acids: CASSLLPSGTYNEQFF. CDR3 nucleotide sequence: TGTGCCAGCTCACTTCTCCCCAGCGGAACTTACAATGAGCAGTTCTTC.